What follows are 22 T cell receptor beta chains derived from one specimen sequenced in a study of blood T cells in healthy people across ages (dated by TCRdb to between 2014 and 2016). Receptor amplification or capture employed 5' RACE. The reads were generated on an Illumina HiSeq 2500. A second roughly 6 to 12 cycle PCR used a sample-barcoded 5' primer and a J-beta primer mix. TCRdb trimmed public reads at Q25 via fastp, called clones via MiXCR and kept in-frame beta chains. Rows with a matching CDR3 protein are joined into one entry that keeps the most common DNA and genes. The sample yields hundreds of thousands of distinct CDR3 sequences; roughly 34% were counted once. Clones ranked in the top ten supply 13% of the sample. The sample was blood. These receptors were obtained from a man aged 18 to 30 in good health.

The chain couples TRBV20-1 to TRBJ2-1; 7 nucleotides match TRBD1. Germline loops: CDR1 DFQATT, CDR2 SNEGSKA (reference sequence). The V gene end was trimmed by 5 bases and the J gene end by 1 base; junction bases not matched to a gene: 8. CDR3 length: 15 residues. The CDR3 DNA is TGCAGTGCTGGAAAGACAGGGCGGTCCTACAATGAGCAGTTCTTC. Residues: CSAGKTGRSYNEQFF.

This clonotype was seen many times. V usage is TRBV7-2 and J usage is TRBJ2-3; D is possibly TRBD1 (6 bases). V was pared by 6 bases and J by 3 bases, with 16 bases between. The CDR3 covers 15 residues. The germline gives CDR1 SGHTA, CDR2 FQGNSA. The CDR3 is CASSSQGIRTDTQYF. CDR3 nucleotides: TGTGCCAGCAGTTCCCAGGGGATCAGGACAGATACGCAGTATTTT.

The rearrangement joins TRBV29-1 to TRBJ2-6; 8 bases map to TRBD1. The CDR3 sequence is 18 residues long. The junction had 13 bases not matched to a gene; V was cut back by 6 bases and J by 0 bases. Germline CDR1 SQVTM, CDR2 ANQGSEA. CDR3 protein: CSVPTSRTGSSGANVLTF. The CDR3 DNA is TGCAGCGTCCCCACCTCACGGACAGGGTCCTCTGGGGCCAACGTCCTGACTTTC.

Concerning this clonotype: A much larger clone is a single base away; this may be a read error. The gene calls are TRBV7-2 and TRBJ2-5, with 9 positions matching TRBD1. In germline, CDR1 is SGHTA, CDR2 FQGNSA. CDR3 length: 14 amino acids. V dropped 2 bases and J dropped 7; count of bases not matched to a gene: 5. CDR3 amino acids: CTSSLNRGQGTQYF. DNA of the CDR3: TGTACCAGCAGCTTAAACAGGGGGCAGGGGACCCAGTACTTC.

J is TRBJ2-1 and V is TRBV12-3 or TRBV12-4, with D perhaps assigned TRBD1 or TRBD2 (5 bases each). The tail of the sequence fits TRBJ2-7 better, so the J call may be wrong. This CDR3 has 16 residues. The CDR3 is CASSQPGTLLHNEQYF. In DNA, the CDR3 is TGTGCCAGCAGCCAACCCGGGACCCTTCTCCACAATGAGCAGTACTTC.

The chain recombines TRBV6-5 with TRBJ2-5; D remains unclear. Trimming shortened V by 5 bases and J by 11 bases, and 18 bases separated the two germline ends. CDR1 is MNHEY and CDR2 is SVGAGI in the germline V gene. This CDR3 comprises 13 residues. CDR3 amino acids: CASSRPLGNEQYF. Here the CDR3 DNA reads TGTGCCAGCAGTCGACCACTTGGGAATGAGCAGTACTTC.

This clonotype was recorded many times. The chain joins TRBV29-1 to TRBJ1-2; no clear D. The CDR3 totals 13 residues. Germline loops: CDR1 SQVTM, CDR2 ANQGSEA. Deletions cut 3 bases from V and 8 bases from J, with 16 bases between. The CDR3 sequence is CSVDFRGISGYTF. The CDR3 region has the DNA TGCAGCGTTGATTTTCGAGGGATCTCGGGCTACACCTTC.

This clonotype has just a few counts. The V gene is TRBV15, the J gene TRBJ1-2, with D perhaps TRBD1 (5 bases). Germline lookup yields CDR1 LNHNV and CDR2 YYDKDF (reference sequence). This CDR3 has 14 amino acids. V was shortened by 0 bases and J by 4 bases, with 9 bases between the two germline ends. The CDR3 region has the DNA TGTGCCACCAGCAGAGACAGGGCTAGCTATGGCTACACCTTC. Amino acid sequence: CATSRDRASYGYTF. Variable domain in full (rest from reference TRBV15 and TRBJ1-2): DAMVIQNPRYQVTQFGKPVTLSCSQTLNHNVMYWYQQKSSQAPKLLFHYYDKDFNNEADTPDNFQSRRPNTSFCFLDIRSPGLGDTAMYLCATSRDRASYGYTFGSGTRLTVV.

V is TRBV4-1 and J is TRBJ1-2; 7 nucleotides align to TRBD1. Germline V gives CDR1 MGHRA, CDR2 YSYEKL. The CDR3 is made up of 15 amino acids. Trimming cost V 0 bases and J 4 bases; bases outside gene matches: 5. CDR3 protein: CASSQDTGQSYGYTF. CDR3 DNA sequence: TGCGCCAGCAGCCAAGATACGGGACAGAGCTATGGCTACACCTTC.

The chain recombines TRBV6-6 with TRBJ2-1; D gene unclear. The CDR3 contains 16 residues. Trimming took off 7 bases at V and 5 bases at J, with 21 bases between the two ends. Germline CDR1 is MNHNY and CDR2 is SVGAGI (reference sequence). This chain's CDR3 is CASIESPDHRNNEQFF. For the CDR3, the DNA is TGTGCCAGCATTGAGTCTCCGGACCATAGGAACAATGAGCAGTTCTTC.

This clonotype was counted a few times. This chain links TRBV7-2 with TRBJ2-5; D gene unclear. The CDR3 runs to 16 residues. Germline V gene sequence: CDR1 SGHTA, CDR2 FQGNSA. V was clipped by 2 bases and J by 1 base, with 14 bases between them. CDR3 amino acids: CASSLHLQTGQETQYF. CDR3 sequence (DNA): TGTGCCAGCAGCTTACACTTACAAACCGGCCAAGAGACCCAGTACTTC.

This clonotype was seen at least ten times. This rearrangement joins TRBV7-2 to TRBJ1-2; D is ambiguous. The CDR3 is made up of 16 amino acids. With 0 bases removed from V and 0 bases from J, the gap between germline ends came to 11 bases. Germline V gene sequence: CDR1 SGHTA, CDR2 FQGNSA. In DNA, the CDR3 is TGTGCCAGCAGCTTAGCGGTTGGGAATGCTAACTATGGCTACACCTTC. This encodes CASSLAVGNANYGYTF.

The chain uses TRBV6-5 and TRBJ2-5; D call uncertain. Looked up from germline, CDR1 is MNHEY and CDR2 is SVGAGI. The CDR3 totals 13 residues. Trimming removed 2 bases at V and 11 bases at J, with 15 bases between. The CDR3: CASSYGGINEQYF. For the CDR3, the DNA is TGTGCCAGCAGTTACGGTGGGATCAATGAGCAGTACTTC.

The J gene is TRBJ1-4, the V gene TRBV5-4, with D possibly matching TRBD1 (6 bases). V gave up 1 base and J gave up 1 base, with 17 bases separating them. Germline V CDR1 and CDR2: SGHNT, YYREEE (reference sequence). This CDR3 has 18 amino acids. CDR3 DNA sequence: TGTGCCAGCAGCTTGTTTTCGGGGGCGCTAGGAACTAATGAAAAACTGTTTTTT. Translating it yields CASSLFSGALGTNEKLFF.

This clonotype was counted only a few times. This rearrangement joins TRBV7-2 to TRBJ2-7; no definite D call. The ends were cut back, 1 base at V and 1 base at J, with 8 bases in the middle. Germline CDR1 and CDR2: SGHTA and FQGNSA. The CDR3 extends over 14 amino acids. The CDR3 is CASSLGSASYEQYF. The CDR3 DNA reads TGTGCCAGCAGCTTAGGATCGGCGTCCTACGAGCAGTACTTC.

This chain joins TRBV20-1 and TRBJ2-3, with 8 bases lining up with TRBD1. The germline gives CDR1 DFQATT, CDR2 SNEGSKA (reference sequence). With V trimmed by 1 base and J by 0 bases, 6 bases remained unmatched. The CDR3 sequence is 16 residues long. CDR3 sequence (DNA): TGCAGTGCTAGAGTGTCAGGGGGCTTCAGCACAGATACGCAGTATTTT. It specifies CSARVSGGFSTDTQYF.

This sequence joins TRBV3-1 and TRBJ2-5; D is unclear. The V gene lost 2 bases and the J gene lost 4 bases, with 23 bases spanning the gap. The CDR3 runs to 18 residues. Germline CDR1 LGHDT, CDR2 YNNKEL (reference sequence). The CDR3 sequence: CASSQPQVGVGSGETQYF. CDR3 nucleotide sequence: TGTGCCAGCAGCCAACCGCAAGTGGGTGTTGGATCCGGAGAGACCCAGTACTTC.

Comments on this clonotype: The junction shows a germline mismatch at one end, possibly a read error. V and J are TRBV5-1 and TRBJ1-1; no clear D. Germline CDR1 reads SGHRS; CDR2 reads YFSETQ. The CDR3 is 14 residues long. The CDR3 nucleotides are TGCGTCAGCAGCTTGGACCGACAGAACACTGAAGCTTTCTTT. As protein: CVSSLDRQNTEAFF.

The V call is TRBV9, the J call TRBJ1-2; D not certain. V was trimmed by 1 base and J by 4 bases, leaving 17 bases between them. Germline-derived CDR1 and CDR2 are SGDLS and YYNGEE. The CDR3 is 16 amino acids. The DNA for the CDR3 is TGTGCCAGCAGCGTAATGACCTCGGCAGACCTCTATGGCTACACCTTC. It yields the protein CASSVMTSADLYGYTF.

The chain combines TRBV11-2 with TRBJ1-1; 7 nucleotides match TRBD1. The CDR3 contains 15 residues. Germline loops: CDR1 SGHAT, CDR2 FQNNGV. V lost 5 bases and J lost 5; bases outside the gene matches: 11. DNA for the CDR3: TGTGCCAGCAGCATCAGGGGGGGAGAACAGACTGAAGCTTTCTTT. Residues: CASSIRGGEQTEAFF.

In its sample, this clonotype was seen many times. V and J are TRBV5-1 and TRBJ2-3, with D perhaps given as TRBD1 or TRBD2 (5 bases each). V lost 5 bases, J lost 3 bases, and 16 bases lay in between. Germline-derived CDR1 and CDR2 are SGHRS and YFSETQ. CDR3 length: 15 amino acids. In nucleotides, the CDR3 is TGCGCCAGCAGTTTAGGGGATGGAGGAACAGATACGCAGTATTTT. Translated: CASSLGDGGTDTQYF.

This clonotype was seen a few times. V is TRBV20-1 and J is TRBJ2-5, with D possibly TRBD1 on 5 matching bases. CDR1 is DFQATT, CDR2 SNEGSKA, per germline (reference sequence). This CDR3 has 15 amino acids. V was pared by 1 base and J by 5 bases, with 17 bases between. The chain's CDR3 is CSARAVVPRVETQYF. CDR3 DNA: TGCAGTGCTAGAGCCGTCGTCCCCAGGGTGGAGACCCAGTACTTC.